Following are 10 T cell receptor beta chains from one sample sequenced in a study of blood T cell repertoires in COVID-19. Repertoires were generated with immunoSEQ multiplex PCR, while TCRdb's copy carries only in-frame clones and drops some. The sample records 250,000 to 350,000 clones, 85% to 90% being singletons. What was sequenced was peripheral blood. These receptors all stem from a woman aged 25 to 45 with COVID-19, enrolled during active disease.

The sample holds a few counts of this clone. This chain uses TRBV28 with TRBJ1-1; 9 bases map to TRBD1. CDR3 length equals 16 residues. Germline CDR1 MDHEN, CDR2 SYDVKM. V lost 5 bases to trimming and J lost 4 bases; unmatched junction nucleotides: 11. The CDR3: CASSIIQGASSTEAFF. CDR3 nucleotides: TGTGCCAGCAGTATCATACAGGGGGCCTCGAGCACTGAAGCTTTCTTT.

The chain has TRBV6-6 and TRBJ1-1, with D tentatively TRBD1 (6 bases). This CDR3 spans 14 amino acids. CDR1 and CDR2 from the germline V gene are MNHNY and SVGAGI (reference sequence). V lost 7 bases and J 1 base, leaving 13 bases between the germline ends. CDR3 bases: TGTGCCAGCATAACAAAGACAGGGAACACTGAAGCTTTCTTT. This encodes CASITKTGNTEAFF.

V and J are TRBV27 and TRBJ1-5, with D possibly TRBD1 on 6 matching bases. Between the trimmed V and J ends, which lost 0 bases and 6 bases, there was a span of 12 bases. Germline V gene data show CDR1 as MNHEY and CDR2 as SMNVEV (reference sequence). The CDR3 loop spans 15 amino acids. The CDR3: CASSLSAGAGQPQHF. In nucleotides, the CDR3 is TGTGCCAGCAGTTTATCGGCAGGGGCCGGTCAGCCCCAGCATTTT.

A single count supports this clone. The V and J genes are TRBV11-2 and TRBJ2-7; perhaps TRBD1 as D (6 bases). The CDR3 runs 15 residues. Germline-derived CDR1 and CDR2 are SGHAT and FQNNGV. Trimming cost V 2 bases and J 2 bases, with 13 bases left between them. The DNA of the CDR3 is TGTGCCAGCAGCTTATTTAGAGGGGGAACCTACGAGCAGTACTTC. The encoded protein is CASSLFRGGTYEQYF.

The chain employs TRBV28 and TRBJ1-3; D gene uncertain. Germline lookup yields CDR1 MDHEN and CDR2 SYDVKM. The CDR3 consists of 12 residues. The V and J ends lost 6 bases and 4 bases respectively, with 7 bases between them. CDR3 loop: CASSQQGNTIYF. CDR3 DNA sequence: TGTGCCAGCAGCCAACAGGGAAACACCATATATTTT.

This chain links TRBV15 with TRBJ1-5; D possibly corresponds to TRBD1 (5 bases). Germline values: CDR1 LNHNV, CDR2 YYDKDF (reference sequence). The CDR3 runs 15 residues. The V and J ends lost 3 bases and 7 bases respectively, with 16 bases between them. CDR3: CATSRSGGRGQPQHF. The DNA of the CDR3 is TGTGCCACCAGCAGGTCAGGAGGGAGGGGACAGCCCCAGCATTTT.

This clone showed up just a few times. V gene TRBV5-5 combines with J gene TRBJ2-1; D uncertain. Trimming left V 1 base short and J 2 bases short, with 10 bases between. CDR1 is SGHKS, CDR2 YYEKEE, per germline (reference sequence). The CDR3 extends over 15 amino acids. CDR3 amino acids: CASSLSATPYNEQFF. The CDR3 DNA reads as TGTGCCAGCAGCTTGAGCGCCACCCCCTACAATGAGCAGTTCTTC.

The CDR3 sequence: CASSNKGQGAYEQYF. As DNA, the CDR3 is TGTGCCAGCAGTAATAAGGGACAGGGGGCCTACGAGCAGTACTTC. This rearrangement joins TRBV6-5 to TRBJ2-7; the match to TRBD1 covers 11 bases. Germline V gene sequence: CDR1 MNHEY, CDR2 SVGAGI. Trimming took 5 bases from V and 2 from J; bases not matched to a gene: 5. The CDR3 spans 15 residues.

The chain uses TRBV10-2 and TRBJ2-7; a weak D match, TRBD2 (6 bases). Trimming removed 2 bases from V and 1 base from J, with 9 bases in between. CDR3 length: 14 amino acids. CDR1 is WSHSY and CDR2 is SAAADI in the germline V gene. CDR3 region: CASSEGTYSYEQYF. CDR3 bases: TGCGCCAGCAGTGAGGGGACTTATTCCTACGAGCAGTACTTC.

The gene calls are TRBV24-1 and TRBJ1-2; D remains unclear. V lost 2 bases to trimming and J lost 6 bases, with 9 bases between them. The germline CDR1 and CDR2 sequences are KGHDR and SFDVKD. The CDR3 contains 13 residues. As DNA, the CDR3 is TGTGCCACCAGTGATTATAGTCGTGATGGCTACACCTTC. Translating gives CATSDYSRDGYTF.